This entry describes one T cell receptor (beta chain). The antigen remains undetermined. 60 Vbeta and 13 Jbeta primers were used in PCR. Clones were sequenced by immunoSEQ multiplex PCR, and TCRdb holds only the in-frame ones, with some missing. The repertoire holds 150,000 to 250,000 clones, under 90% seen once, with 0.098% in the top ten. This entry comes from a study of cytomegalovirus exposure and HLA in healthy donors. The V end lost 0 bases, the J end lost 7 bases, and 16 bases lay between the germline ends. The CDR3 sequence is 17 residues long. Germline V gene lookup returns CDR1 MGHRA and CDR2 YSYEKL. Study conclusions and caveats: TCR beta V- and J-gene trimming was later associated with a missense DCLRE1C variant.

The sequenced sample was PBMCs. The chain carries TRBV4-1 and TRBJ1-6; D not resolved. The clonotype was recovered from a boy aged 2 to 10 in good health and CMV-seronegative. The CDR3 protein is CASSQDRLRRENSPLHF. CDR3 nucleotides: TGCGCCAGCAGCCAAGATCGGCTGAGGAGGGAGAATTCACCCCTCCACTTT.